A selection of T cell receptor beta chains follows, all from one sample in a study of T cell responses to AZD1222 COVID-19 vaccine. Profiled with immunoSEQ multiplex PCR; TCRdb holds only in-frame clones, not every one. The sample lists about 140,000 clones, around 92% seen once, with 10% to 15% in the top ten. The sequencing used peripheral blood, collected after recovery from COVID-19. The origin of the receptors is an adult who had recovered from COVID-19. CDR3s include the opening cysteine and the closing phenylalanine or tryptophan. A D gene is named only where the DNA matches it firmly. Where a row states a size, it is once, few, many or the class of an expanded clone; other rows omit it.

CDR3 protein,CDR3 DNA,clone size,V gene,D gene,J gene
CASRSRDRDYEQYF,TGCGCCAGCAGATCCCGGGACAGGGACTACGAGCAGTACTTC,-,TRBV5-1,TRBD1,TRBJ2-7
CASRPKGLSGNTIYF,TGTGCCAGCAGGCCCAAGGGGTTATCTGGAAACACCATATATTTT,-,TRBV6-5,-,TRBJ1-3
CATSDPGQGRGAFF,TGTGCCACCAGTGATCCAGGACAGGGGAGGGGAGCTTTCTTT,-,TRBV24-1,TRBD1,TRBJ1-1
CASSQGGGETQYF,TGTGCCAGCAGCCAAGGGGGAGGAGAGACCCAGTACTTC,-,TRBV3-1/TRBV3-2,-,TRBJ2-5
CASSSDRGRHAGYTF,TGTGCCAGCAGCTCCGACAGGGGAAGACACGCCGGCTACACCTTC,-,TRBV5-6,TRBD1,TRBJ1-2
CARGQGINSPLHF,TGTGCCAGAGGACAGGGGATAAATTCACCCCTCCACTTT,-,TRBV2,TRBD1,TRBJ1-6
CASSDGPGSDGIENTEAFF,TGTGCCAGCAGTGATGGACCGGGGTCCGATGGCATCGAGAACACTGAAGCTTTCTTT,-,TRBV6-4,-,TRBJ1-1
CASSPPNRANEQFF,TGTGCCAGCTCGCCCCCCAACAGGGCTAATGAGCAGTTCTTC,-,TRBV18,-,TRBJ2-1
CATSPSGFNYGYTF,TGTGCCACCAGCCCTTCCGGGTTTAACTATGGCTACACCTTC,once,TRBV15,-,TRBJ1-2
CASSLQGDQPQHF,TGTGCCAGCAGTCTCCAGGGGGATCAGCCCCAGCATTTT,-,TRBV2,TRBD1,TRBJ1-5
CASRTPNQPQHF,TGTGCCAGCAGGACTCCCAATCAGCCCCAGCATTTT,-,TRBV28,-,TRBJ1-5
CASSQDRNQPQHF,TGTGCCAGCAGCCAAGACCGCAATCAGCCCCAGCATTTT,once,TRBV14,-,TRBJ1-5
CASSGGPISSYEQYF,TGCGCCTCGTCCGGGGGGCCGATTAGCTCCTACGAGCAGTACTTC,-,TRBV5-1,-,TRBJ2-7
CASRNGLAGVNEQFF,TGTGCCAGCAGGAATGGACTAGCGGGAGTCAATGAGCAGTTCTTC,-,TRBV6-5,TRBD2,TRBJ2-1
CASSVVPGGGETQYF,TGTGCCAGCAGCGTAGTCCCAGGGGGCGGGGAGACCCAGTACTTC,-,TRBV9,TRBD1,TRBJ2-5
CASSLGRDGDIQYF,TGCGCCAGCAGCTTGGGGAGGGACGGGGACATTCAGTACTTC,-,TRBV5-1,-,TRBJ2-4
CASSKVPRVNYGYTF,TGTGCCAGCAGCAAAGTACCTAGGGTTAACTATGGCTACACCTTC,-,TRBV21-1,-,TRBJ1-2
CASSQDLGLGDEQYF,TGTGCCAGCAGCCAAGATCTGGGGTTAGGTGACGAGCAGTACTTC,-,TRBV4-2,-,TRBJ2-7
CASILGTSGSSDTQYF,TGTGCCAGCATCTTGGGGACTAGCGGGAGTTCGGATACGCAGTATTTT,-,TRBV5-5,TRBD2,TRBJ2-3
CASSPHIGSNIQYF,TGTGCCAGCAGCCCCCATATCGGGTCAAACATTCAGTACTTC,-,TRBV5-8,-,TRBJ2-4
CASSAEHMNTEAFF,TGCGCCAGCAGCGCCGAACACATGAACACTGAAGCTTTCTTT,-,TRBV5-1,-,TRBJ1-1
CSADRGSGGYTF,TGCAGCGCCGACAGGGGCTCGGGAGGCTACACCTTC,-,TRBV29-1,TRBD1,TRBJ1-2
CATLDPKSYEQYF,TGCGCCACCCTAGATCCAAAGAGTTACGAGCAGTACTTC,once,TRBV4-1,-,TRBJ2-7